This TCR beta chain was documented in a study of T cells in Graves' hyperthyroidism and ophthalmopathy. Study summary: Peripheral blood was collected at initial diagnosis, before any treatment. Study results and caveats: Most clonotypes expanded in the thyroid (above 0.001) were also present in blood. Before onset, by a median of about six months, the model predicted ophthalmopathy.

The CDR3 is 12 residues long. Germline V gene sequence: CDR1 SGHRS, CDR2 YFSETQ. The V gene lost 1 base and the J gene lost 5 bases, with 6 bases spanning the gap. Authors of the study amplified TCR beta CDR3 regions from RNA transcripts. A first-round RT-PCR of the TCR CDR3 used the HTBI primer set. In TCRdb, the multiplex PCR reads were re-called with MiXCR into one record per CDR3 protein. Found here are over 700,000 distinct CDR3 sequences, roughly 20% of them singletons; the top ten hold about a sixth. Blood was obtained at the first hyperthyroidism diagnosis, which preceded any ophthalmopathy symptoms. The sample holds a few counts of this clonotype. Antigen: not known.

The specimen sequenced was blood. The TCR comes from a woman in her forties or fifties with Graves' hyperthyroidism that later progressed to Graves' ophthalmopathy. This chain connects TRBV5-1 to TRBJ2-5, with unresolved D. The CDR3: CASSLNFETQYF. CDR3 bases: TGCGCCAGCAGCTTGAATTTTGAGACCCAGTACTTC.